Described below is a single TCR beta chain sequence and its context. Reverse transcription of about 0.45 to 1 ug RNA was performed with random hexamers. The immunoSEQ assay covered 54 Vbeta and 13 Jbeta segments for CDR3. MiXCR was run by TCRdb on the immunoSEQ multiplex PCR reads, yielding one entry per CDR3 protein. The data contain 400,000 to 550,000 distinct CDR3 sequences, approximately 85% of them seen just once; the ten biggest clones take up under 0.15%. Purification of the CD8+ and CD4+ T cells relied on negative isolation, and TEMRA cells underwent FACS enrichment. This sample was included in a study of CD8 T cells in Susac syndrome. The V gene's germline CDR1 is GTSNPN and CDR2 SVGIG (reference sequence). The CDR3 loop spans 11 amino acids. Trimming cost V 5 bases and J 6 bases, with 11 bases left between them.

J is TRBJ2-7 and V is TRBV30; a weak D match, TRBD1 (5 bases). The sequenced material came from CD8+ T cells from PBMCs. The receptor was derived from a human donor with multiple sclerosis. The CDR3 spells CAWGIGVEQYF. The CDR3 nucleotides are TGTGCCTGGGGTATAGGGGTCGAGCAGTACTTC.